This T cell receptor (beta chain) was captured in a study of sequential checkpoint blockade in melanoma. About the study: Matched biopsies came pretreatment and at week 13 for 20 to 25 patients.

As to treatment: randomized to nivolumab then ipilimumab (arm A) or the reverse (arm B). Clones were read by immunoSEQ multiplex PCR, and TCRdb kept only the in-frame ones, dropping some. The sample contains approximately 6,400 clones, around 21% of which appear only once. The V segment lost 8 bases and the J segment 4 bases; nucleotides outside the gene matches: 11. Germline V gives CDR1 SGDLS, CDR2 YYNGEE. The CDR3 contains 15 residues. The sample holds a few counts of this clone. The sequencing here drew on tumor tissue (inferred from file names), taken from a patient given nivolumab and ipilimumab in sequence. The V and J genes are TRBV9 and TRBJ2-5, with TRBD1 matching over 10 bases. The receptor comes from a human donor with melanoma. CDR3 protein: CARNTGTGVGETQYF. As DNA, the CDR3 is TGTGCCAGGAATACCGGGACAGGGGTCGGAGAGACCCAGTACTTC.